This T cell receptor (beta chain) was profiled in a study of blood T cell repertoires in COVID-19. Study as a whole: Some COVID-19 samples were acute and others convalescent; all came from the United States, Italy and Spain. PBMCs, B-cell-depleted T cells, or T cells provided the cDNA or gDNA that made up the material.

Authors' analysis steps: From reference gene primer amplification, estimates of nucleated cell counts were derived. Libraries were prepared by immunoSEQ multiplex PCR; TCRdb keeps only in-frame clonotypes and omits some of them. V, J and clone size are taken as reported in that table, and D and trimming were inferred from the DNA itself. The sample lists over 80,000 clones, 86% occurring once. Trimming cost V 5 bases and J 9 bases, with 14 bases left between them. The CDR3 extends over 12 amino acids. Germline CDR1 and CDR2: MNHEY and SMNVEV (reference sequence). This receptor was taken from an older man with active or convalescent COVID-19. Sequenced: peripheral blood. The V gene is TRBV27, the J gene TRBJ2-7; TRBD1 is a possible D gene (6 bases). The CDR3 bases are TGTGCCAGCAGTCCAGGGGCAGGGAGGCAGTACTTC. Protein sequence: CASSPGAGRQYF.